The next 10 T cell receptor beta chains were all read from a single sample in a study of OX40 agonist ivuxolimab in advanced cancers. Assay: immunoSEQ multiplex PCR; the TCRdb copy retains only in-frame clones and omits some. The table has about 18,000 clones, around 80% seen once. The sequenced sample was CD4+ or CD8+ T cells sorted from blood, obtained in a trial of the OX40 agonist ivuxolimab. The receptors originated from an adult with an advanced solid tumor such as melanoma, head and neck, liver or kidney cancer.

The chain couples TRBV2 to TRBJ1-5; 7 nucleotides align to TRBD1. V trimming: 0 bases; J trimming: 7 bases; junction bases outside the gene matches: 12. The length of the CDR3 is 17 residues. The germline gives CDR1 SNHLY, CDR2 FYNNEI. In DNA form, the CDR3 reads TGTGCCAGCAGTGAAGCCGGGGACAGCCTAGGAGACCAGCCCCAGCATTTT. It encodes CASSEAGDSLGDQPQHF.

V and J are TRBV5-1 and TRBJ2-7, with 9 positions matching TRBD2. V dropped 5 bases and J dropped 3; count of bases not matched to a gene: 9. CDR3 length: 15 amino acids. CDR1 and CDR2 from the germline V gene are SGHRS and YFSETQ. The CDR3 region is CASSPTSGGVYEQYF. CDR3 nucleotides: TGCGCCAGCAGTCCGACTAGCGGAGGAGTCTACGAGCAGTACTTC.

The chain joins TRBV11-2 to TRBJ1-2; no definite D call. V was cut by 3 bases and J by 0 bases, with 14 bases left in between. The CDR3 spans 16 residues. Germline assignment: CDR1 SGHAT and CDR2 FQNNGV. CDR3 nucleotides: TGTGCCAGCAGCTTGGATGGCTCGGCAGCTAACTATGGCTACACCTTC. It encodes CASSLDGSAANYGYTF.

In DNA, the CDR3 is TGTGCCAGTAGTATTGGTTTGGAGCCCCAGGGAACGCAGTATTTT. The encoded protein is CASSIGLEPQGTQYF. The chain joins TRBV19 to TRBJ2-3; a possible D gene is TRBD1 (5 bases). Germline CDR1 LNHDA, CDR2 SQIVND (reference sequence). Trimming took off 3 bases at V and 9 bases at J, with 19 bases between the two ends. The CDR3 has 15 residues.

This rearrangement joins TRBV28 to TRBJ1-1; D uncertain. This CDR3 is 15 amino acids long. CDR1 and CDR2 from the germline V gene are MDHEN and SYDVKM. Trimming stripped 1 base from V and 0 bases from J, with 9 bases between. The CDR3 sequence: CASSLSPDMNTEAFF. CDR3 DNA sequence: TGTGCCAGCAGTTTATCCCCAGACATGAACACTGAAGCTTTCTTT.

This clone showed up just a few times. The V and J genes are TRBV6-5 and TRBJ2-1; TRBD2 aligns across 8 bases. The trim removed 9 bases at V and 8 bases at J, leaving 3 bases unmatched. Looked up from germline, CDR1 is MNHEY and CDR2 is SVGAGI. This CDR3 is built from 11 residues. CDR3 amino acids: CASGGRHEQFF. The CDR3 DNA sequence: TGTGCCAGTGGCGGGAGGCATGAGCAGTTCTTC.

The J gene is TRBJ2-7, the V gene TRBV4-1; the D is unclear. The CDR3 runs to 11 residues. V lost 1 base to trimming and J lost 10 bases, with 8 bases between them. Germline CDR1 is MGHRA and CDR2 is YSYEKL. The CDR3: CASSQGTFQYF. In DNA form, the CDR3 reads TGCGCCAGCAGCCAAGGGACGTTCCAGTACTTC.

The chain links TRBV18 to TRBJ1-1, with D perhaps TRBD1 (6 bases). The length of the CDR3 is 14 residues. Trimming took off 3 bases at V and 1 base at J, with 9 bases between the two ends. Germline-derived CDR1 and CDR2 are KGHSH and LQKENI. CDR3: CASSPAGENTEAFF. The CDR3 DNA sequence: TGTGCCAGCTCACCGGCAGGGGAGAACACTGAAGCTTTCTTT.

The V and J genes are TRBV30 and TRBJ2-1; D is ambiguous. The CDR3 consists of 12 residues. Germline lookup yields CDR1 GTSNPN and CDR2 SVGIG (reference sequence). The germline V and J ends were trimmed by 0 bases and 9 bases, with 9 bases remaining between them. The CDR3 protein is CAWSVTRSEQFF. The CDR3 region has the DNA TGTGCCTGGAGTGTAACCCGGAGTGAGCAGTTCTTC.

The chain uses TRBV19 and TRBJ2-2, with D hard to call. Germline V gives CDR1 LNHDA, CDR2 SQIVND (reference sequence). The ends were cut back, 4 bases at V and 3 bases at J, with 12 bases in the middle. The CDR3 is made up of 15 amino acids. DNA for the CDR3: TGTGCCAGTAGTAGAGCCAGCCGCGACACCGGGGAGCTGTTTTTT. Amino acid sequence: CASSRASRDTGELFF.